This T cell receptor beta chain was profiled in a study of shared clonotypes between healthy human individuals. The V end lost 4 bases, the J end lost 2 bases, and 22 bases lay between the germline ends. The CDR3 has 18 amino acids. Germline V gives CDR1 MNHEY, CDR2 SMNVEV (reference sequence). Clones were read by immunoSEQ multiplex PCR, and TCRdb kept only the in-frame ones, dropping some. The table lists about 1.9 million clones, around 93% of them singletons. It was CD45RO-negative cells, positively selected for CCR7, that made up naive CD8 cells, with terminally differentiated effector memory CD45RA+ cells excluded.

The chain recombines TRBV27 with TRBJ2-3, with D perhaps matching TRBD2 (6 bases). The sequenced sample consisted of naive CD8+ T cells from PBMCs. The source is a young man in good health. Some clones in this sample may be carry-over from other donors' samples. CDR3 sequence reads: CASSSITRLAQLTDTQYF. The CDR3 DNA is TGTGCCAGCAGTTCCATTACCCGCCTAGCGCAACTCACAGATACGCAGTATTTT.